Below, one TCR beta chain is given with its context. The data originate from a study of blood T cell repertoires in COVID-19. Sequenced by immunoSEQ multiplex PCR; TCRdb stores in-frame clones only, minus some. The sample consists of more than 200,000 clones, less than 85% of them appearing once. The receptor was isolated from a woman in her seventies with active or convalescent COVID-19. The material sequenced was peripheral blood.

The CDR3, as DNA: TGCGCCAGCAGCCAAATAGGGACTAGCGGGAGGAGGCGACCCGATACGCAGTATTTT. This encodes CASSQIGTSGRRRPDTQYF. The genes are TRBV4-1 and TRBJ2-3; TRBD2 matches at 15 bases. This CDR3 is 19 amino acids long. Trimming cost V 2 bases and J 6 bases; bases outside gene matches: 12. CDR1 and CDR2 from the germline V gene are MGHRA and YSYEKL.